One and the same sample provided the 20 T cell receptor beta chains below, sequenced in a study of blood T cell repertoires in COVID-19. The assay was immunoSEQ multiplex PCR, and TCRdb's table has in-frame clones only and misses some. Here the sample spans 90,000 to 100,000 clones, around 81% being singletons. The sample was peripheral blood. These TCRs come from a man between 60 and 70 years old with acute or convalescent COVID-19.

This clone was observed a single time. The chain recombines TRBV6-2 or TRBV6-3 with TRBJ2-2; tentatively, D is TRBD1 (6 bases). The CDR3 has 21 residues. V was trimmed by 6 bases and J by 2 bases, leaving 31 bases between them. Germline loops: CDR1 MNHEY, CDR2 SVGEGT. For the CDR3, the DNA is TGTGCCAGCAGCCTACAACAGGGTGCAATCGTGGAACCCGTCAACACCGGGGAGCTGTTTTTT. This gives the protein CASSLQQGAIVEPVNTGELFF.

This chain links TRBV7-9 with TRBJ1-1; 7 bases are shared with TRBD1. The CDR3 has 15 residues. Germline CDR1 reads SEHNR; CDR2 reads FQNEAQ (reference sequence). The junction had 11 bases not matched to a gene; V was cut back by 6 bases and J by 4 bases. The CDR3 sequence: CASRKGASVSTEAFF. The CDR3 nucleotides are TGTGCCAGCAGAAAGGGGGCGTCCGTGAGCACTGAAGCTTTCTTT.

J is TRBJ1-4 and V is TRBV6-5; 7 positions agree with TRBD1. The V gene's germline CDR1 is MNHEY and CDR2 SVGAGI. The ends lost 8 bases at V and 8 bases at J; junction bases unmatched: 11. This CDR3 region has 14 residues. CDR3 DNA sequence: TGTGCCAGCGGGAGGCAGGGGGTTGGCGAAAAACTGTTTTTT. Amino acids: CASGRQGVGEKLFF.

V and J are TRBV3-1 (or the pseudogene TRBV3-2) and TRBJ2-2, with D unclear. Trimming pared 6 bases from V and 1 base from J, leaving 6 bases between. The CDR3 is made up of 13 amino acids. Germline loops: CDR1 LGHDT, CDR2 YNNKEL (reference sequence). The CDR3: CASRAGNTGELFF. CDR3 nucleotide sequence: TGTGCCAGCAGGGCTGGGAACACCGGGGAGCTGTTTTTT.

The CDR3 sequence is CASSPGRADGYTF. For the CDR3, the DNA is TGTGCCAGCAGCCCGGGGAGAGCTGATGGCTACACCTTC. The chain employs TRBV11-3 and TRBJ1-2; D unclear. The germline CDR1 and CDR2 sequences are SGHNT and YENEEA. The CDR3 loop spans 13 amino acids. Between the trimmed V and J ends, which lost 5 bases and 6 bases, there was a span of 13 bases.

The V gene is TRBV6-2 or TRBV6-3, the J gene TRBJ2-7; 7 nucleotides line up with TRBD2. Germline V gene data show CDR1 as MNHEY and CDR2 as SVGEGT. This CDR3 has 12 amino acids. Losses at the gene ends were 2 bases for V and 5 bases for J; bases not matched to a gene: 0. The CDR3 region has the DNA TGTGCCAGCAGTTACGGACTAGACGAGCAGTACGTC. This sequence encodes CASSYGLDEQYV.

This chain connects TRBV27 to TRBJ1-1; maybe TRBD1 (5 bases). Trimming took off 6 bases at V and 5 bases at J, with 16 bases between the two ends. Per germline, CDR1 MNHEY and CDR2 SMNVEV (reference sequence). This CDR3 has 14 amino acids. This CDR3 is CASRPLEGRTEAFF. The CDR3 coding sequence is TGTGCCAGCAGACCCTTGGAGGGGAGAACTGAAGCTTTCTTT.

The V and J genes are TRBV13 and TRBJ2-7; weak D call: TRBD1 (5 bases). Germline CDR1 PRHDT, CDR2 FYEKMQ (reference sequence). CDR3 size: 12 residues. V lost 5 bases, J lost 3 bases, and 8 bases lay in between. CDR3 DNA sequence: TGTGCCAGCAGCCCCGACAGCTACGAGCAGTACTTC. Protein product: CASSPDSYEQYF.

This clone was observed a single time. The genes are TRBV7-9 and TRBJ1-2, with D possibly TRBD1 on 6 matching bases. Germline V gene lookup returns CDR1 SEHNR and CDR2 FQNEAQ (reference sequence). The CDR3 runs to 15 residues. V was trimmed by 1 base and J by 2 bases, leaving 11 bases between them. DNA of the CDR3: TGTGCCAGCAGCTTAGTGGGGGCAGGGAACTATGGCTACACCTTC. Translated: CASSLVGAGNYGYTF.

This clone was detected a few times. The J gene is TRBJ1-2, the V gene TRBV3-1 (or the pseudogene TRBV3-2); no definite D call. CDR1 LGHDT and CDR2 YNNKEL come from the germline V gene (reference sequence). The CDR3 sequence is 15 residues long. V was trimmed by 1 base and J by 7 bases, leaving 16 bases between them. CDR3 DNA sequence: TGTGCCAGCAGCCAAGGTTCTCGGACTGGCGTTGGCTACACCTTC. This translates into CASSQGSRTGVGYTF.

The chain joins TRBV20-1 to TRBJ1-1; no firm D call. There are 12 residues in the CDR3. Deletions cut 3 bases from V and 4 bases from J, with 9 bases between. The germline CDR1 and CDR2 sequences are DFQATT and SNEGSKA (reference sequence). CDR3 DNA: TGCAGTGCTAGTTCAGGTATCACTGAAGCTTTCTTT. This encodes CSASSGITEAFF.

This chain connects TRBV6-1 to TRBJ2-3; no clear D. The ends were cut back, 4 bases at V and 3 bases at J, with 14 bases in the middle. CDR3 size: 15 residues. Germline values: CDR1 MNHNS, CDR2 SASEGT. The CDR3 DNA sequence: TGTGCCAGCAGTGGAGCCCACTCTATAACAGATACGCAGTATTTT. Translating it yields CASSGAHSITDTQYF.

The chain is built from TRBV5-4 and TRBJ1-6; 7 nucleotides match TRBD1. The CDR3 is made up of 15 amino acids. Germline CDR1 and CDR2: SGHNT and YYREEE (reference sequence). Trimming removed 0 bases from V and 10 bases from J; junction bases left unmatched: 7. This CDR3 is CASSLEGTVGSPLHF. CDR3 nucleotide sequence: TGTGCCAGCAGCTTGGAGGGGACAGTGGGATCACCCCTCCACTTT.

The chain links TRBV30 to TRBJ2-5; 10 nucleotides line up with TRBD2. Germline V gene data show CDR1 as GTSNPN and CDR2 as SVGIG (reference sequence). This CDR3 spans 14 amino acids. V shed 5 bases and J 4 bases; nucleotides not matched to a gene: 7. The CDR3 here is CAWDLAGGLETQYF. The CDR3 DNA reads as TGTGCCTGGGATTTAGCGGGAGGTCTAGAGACCCAGTACTTC. The complete variable domain, with remaining parts taken from reference TRBV30 and TRBJ2-5, reads SQTIHQWPATLVQPVGSPLSLECTVEGTSNPNLYWYRQAAGRGLQLLFYSVGIGQISSEVPQNLSASRPQDRQFILSSKKLLLSDSGFYLCAWDLAGGLETQYFGPGTRLLVL.

The J gene is TRBJ1-1, the V gene TRBV7-3; D not resolved. There are 13 residues in the CDR3. Germline lookup yields CDR1 SGHTA and CDR2 FQGTGA. With 5 bases removed from V and 8 bases from J, the gap between germline ends came to 15 bases. CDR3 sequence (DNA): TGTGCCAGCAGCCAGGCCCTAAGCTCCGAAGCTTTCTTT. Its translation: CASSQALSSEAFF. Full variable domain (outside the CDR3, taken from reference TRBV7-3 and TRBJ1-1): GAGVSQTPSNKVTEKGKYVELRCDPISGHTALYWYRQSLGQGPEFLIYFQGTGAADDSGLPNDRFFAVRPEGSVSTLKIQRTERGDSAVYLCASSQALSSEAFFGQGTRLTVV.

This clone showed up just a few times. The chain employs TRBV7-9 and TRBJ1-5; 7 bases align to TRBD1. CDR3 length: 15 amino acids. The germline V gene has CDR1 SEHNR and CDR2 FQNEAQ (reference sequence). The V segment lost 1 base and the J segment 4 bases; nucleotides outside the gene matches: 4. The CDR3 DNA sequence: TGTGCCAGCAGCTTAGGTACAGGGGTGAATCAGCCCCAGCATTTT. As protein: CASSLGTGVNQPQHF.

V is TRBV27 and J is TRBJ2-1, with TRBD2 as a possible D gene (7 bases). Trimming stripped 4 bases from V and 8 bases from J, with 12 bases between. Germline assignment: CDR1 MNHEY and CDR2 SMNVEV (reference sequence). The CDR3 runs 13 residues. The DNA for the CDR3 is TGTGCCAGCAGTTGGGCGGGGGCCGATGAGCAGTTCTTC. Amino acid sequence: CASSWAGADEQFF.

This clone was seen only a few times. The rearrangement links TRBV14 to TRBJ2-7; D might be TRBD1 (5 bases). CDR3 length: 13 amino acids. Trimming shortened V by 1 base and J by 6 bases, and 10 bases separated the two germline ends. CDR1 is SGHDN, CDR2 FVKESK, per germline. The CDR3 DNA sequence: TGTGCCAGCAGCCAAGTAGGGGAAGGCGAGCAGTACTTC. Amino acid sequence: CASSQVGEGEQYF.

This chain connects TRBV2 to TRBJ2-5; D call uncertain. V was pared by 1 base and J by 1 base, with 10 bases between. The CDR3 consists of 15 residues. Germline V gene sequence: CDR1 SNHLY, CDR2 FYNNEI. The CDR3 DNA follows: TGTGCCAGCAGTGAAGGGTACGGTTCCCAAGAGACCCAGTACTTC. It codes for CASSEGYGSQETQYF.

The rearrangement links TRBV10-3 to TRBJ1-3; TRBD1 agrees at 7 bases. This CDR3 is built from 15 residues. The V and J ends lost 10 bases and 0 bases, in that order; junction bases with no gene match: 9. The germline CDR1 and CDR2 sequences are ENHRY and SYGVKD. The CDR3 coding sequence is TGTGCCACCGCTACAGGGGAATCCTCTGGAAACACCATATATTTT. It codes for CATATGESSGNTIYF.